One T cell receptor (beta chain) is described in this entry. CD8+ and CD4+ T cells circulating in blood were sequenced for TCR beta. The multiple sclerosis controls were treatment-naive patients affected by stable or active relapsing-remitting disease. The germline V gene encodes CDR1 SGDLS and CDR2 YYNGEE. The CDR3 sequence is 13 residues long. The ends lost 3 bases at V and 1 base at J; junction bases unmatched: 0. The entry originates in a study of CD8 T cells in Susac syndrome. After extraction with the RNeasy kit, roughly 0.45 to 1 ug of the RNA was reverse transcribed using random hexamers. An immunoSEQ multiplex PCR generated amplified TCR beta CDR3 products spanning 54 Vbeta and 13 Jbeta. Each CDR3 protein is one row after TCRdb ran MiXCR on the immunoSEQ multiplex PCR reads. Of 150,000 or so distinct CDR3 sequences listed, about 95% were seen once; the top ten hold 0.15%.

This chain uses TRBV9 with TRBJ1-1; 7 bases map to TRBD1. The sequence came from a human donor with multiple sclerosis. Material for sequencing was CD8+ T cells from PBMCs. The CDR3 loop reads CASSEGANTEAFF. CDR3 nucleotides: TGTGCCAGCAGCGAGGGGGCGAACACTGAAGCTTTCTTT.